This T cell receptor (beta chain) was identified in a study of blood T cell repertoires in COVID-19 (TCRdb year 2020). The study in broad terms: Samples covering the acute and convalescent phases of COVID-19 were provided by collaborators in the United States, Italy and Spain. The material from the prospective study consisted of cDNA or gDNA derived from T cells, B-cell-depleted T cells, or PBMCs. The dataset comprised deeply sampled blood TCRbeta repertoires from subjects exposed to, actively infected with, or recovered from COVID-19. A freely available public database, intended as a resource for researchers studying the immune response to SARS-CoV-2, is where the repertoires were released. The samples were drawn from the first 160 participants of the ongoing ImmuneRACE study and from 1,254 subjects provided by 6 global collaborators. Sample metadata almost always included a de-identified subject ID, COVID-19 status, age in years and sex. Where available, HLA class I and class II types were taken from metadata supplied by the sample provider and were not determined by assay-based typing. On the study overall, not on this receptor specifically: Clinical and demographic metadata were provided uncurated, with the amount varying by source and participant.

This clone was detected a few times. Its antigen specificity is not known. Base quality data are lacking; no much larger clone is found one base away. Participants in the prospective study were enrolled through a virtual design, were aged 18 to 89 years, and lived in 24 United States geographic areas. Cohort assignment in the prospective study relied on participant-reported clinical history from a screening survey and a study questionnaire. ImmuneRACE Cohort 3 recovered participants were defined by two consecutive negative NP/OP PCR tests, healthcare professional clearance, or symptom resolution. In the prospective study, whole blood, serum and a nasopharyngeal or oropharyngeal swab were collected from each participant by mobile phlebotomists. Additional blood draws and questionnaires over an approximately two-month period could optionally be provided by prospective study participants. Before DNA extraction, blood samples from the prospective study were shipped at room temperature or frozen.

The immunoSEQ Assay, a bias-controlled multiplex PCR, was used to amplify TCRbeta CDR3 regions from genomic DNA. Turning to the authors' computational methods: Nucleated cell counts per sample were estimated from amplification of reference gene primers within the assay. Sequence reads were collapsed and filtered to measure the absolute abundance of every unique TCRbeta CDR3 rearrangement. For each sample, productive Simpson clonality was calculated as the square root of Simpson's diversity index across productive rearrangements. TCRdb holds this immuneACCESS table with in-frame rearrangements only. Some clones are missing; in checked studies, unresolved V genes explain under half, and the rest has no known cause. For V, J and clone size, that table is used; D and trimming come from the DNA. For this sample the table gives roughly 330,000 clones, of which approximately 89% were detected only once. The top ten clones comprise approximately 5% of the sample.

The CDR3 holds 17 amino acids from the cysteine to the phenylalanine. Only the CDR3 portion is preserved as DNA: 51 bases, with reading frame beginning at the first base. Trimmed from V: 5 bases; trimmed from J: 0 bases; junction bases lacking a gene match: 10. CDR1 SGHDT and CDR2 YYEEEE are derived from the germline V gene. Sequenced material: PBMCs or T cells enriched from blood (not recorded which). The sequence joins TRBV5-6 to TRBJ2-7, with 11 junctional bases fitting TRBD2. The receptor's source is a woman in her 30s who had recovered from COVID-19. Here the CDR3 is given as CASSSAPGLADSYEQYF. Here is the DNA: TGTGCCAGCAGTTCCGCCCCGGGACTAGCGGACTCCTACGAGCAGTACTTC.